Below are 2 T cell receptor beta chains sequenced from a single sample in a study of long-term antiretroviral therapy in people with HIV. The libraries were made with immunoSEQ v3.0 at survey level. TCRdb keeps only in-frame clones here, not all; method: immunoSEQ multiplex PCR. Of 25,000 to 35,000 clones in the sample, about 96% were seen once. The starting material was unsorted PBMCs, obtained 6.5 to 6.6 years after starting antiretroviral therapy. These receptors came from a man aged 25 to 40 with HIV.

The rearrangement links TRBV6-4 to TRBJ1-4; possibly TRBD1 for D (5 bases). The CDR3 consists of 15 residues. The V end was cut by 0 bases, the J end by 12 bases, with 17 bases between. Germline V gene sequence: CDR1 MRHNA, CDR2 SNTAGT. CDR3 sequence (DNA): TGTGCCAGCAGTGACTCGGGAGTACAGGTATCGGAACTGTTTTTT. It encodes CASSDSGVQVSELFF.

The rearrangement links TRBV6-1 to TRBJ2-1, with D possibly TRBD1 on 6 matching bases. The germline V gene encodes CDR1 MNHNS and CDR2 SASEGT. CDR3 length equals 17 residues. Trimming took 0 bases from V and 8 from J, leaving 20 bases between them. CDR3 in amino acids: CASSEAYSTGLYDEQFF. In DNA form, the CDR3 reads TGTGCCAGCAGTGAAGCATATAGTACAGGGTTGTACGATGAGCAGTTCTTC.